Listed here are 5 T cell receptor beta chains from one sample, sequenced in a study of blood T cell repertoires in COVID-19. Generated by immunoSEQ multiplex PCR, the TCRdb table keeps only in-frame clones and is missing some. The data contain under 200,000 clones, just under 85% of them singletons. The sample was peripheral blood. These receptor sequences come from a man between 40 and 49 years old who had recovered from COVID-19.

The chain joins TRBV19 to TRBJ2-5, with a possible D match to TRBD1 (6 bases). Between the trimmed V and J ends, which lost 6 bases and 1 base, there was a span of 15 bases. The CDR3 is 15 amino acids. Germline lookup yields CDR1 LNHDA and CDR2 SQIVND (reference sequence). The CDR3 sequence: CASRGLAGVQETQYF. CDR3 bases: TGTGCCAGTAGAGGTTTGGCAGGGGTCCAAGAGACCCAGTACTTC.

The rearrangement links TRBV5-4 to TRBJ2-7; D is perhaps TRBD1 (6 bases). The CDR3 spans 14 residues. Trimming left V 4 bases short and J 3 bases short, with 14 bases between. Germline V gene data show CDR1 as SGHNT and CDR2 as YYREEE (reference sequence). The CDR3 DNA reads TGTGCCAGCAGCCAGGACAGAGGGGGCTACGAGCAGTACTTC. Encoded protein: CASSQDRGGYEQYF.

This clone has only a few counts. This rearrangement joins TRBV4-2 to TRBJ1-4, with 9 bases matching TRBD1. J lost 7 bases, V lost 1 base, and 7 bases had no gene match. Germline CDR1 is LGHNA and CDR2 is YNFKEQ. The CDR3 covers 16 residues. This CDR3 reads CASSQARDRVFEKLFF. The CDR3 region has the DNA TGTGCCAGCAGCCAAGCCCGGGACAGGGTTTTTGAAAAACTGTTTTTT.

The V call is TRBV4-3, the J call TRBJ2-1; the D gene is possibly TRBD2 (5 bases). Germline V gene lookup returns CDR1 LGHNA and CDR2 YSLEER. CDR3 length: 13 residues. Trimming shortened V by 3 bases and J by 5 bases, and 8 bases separated the two germline ends. The CDR3 spells CASSHRENNEQFF. The CDR3 nucleotides are TGCGCCAGCAGCCATCGGGAAAACAATGAGCAGTTCTTC.

This clone was seen a few times. The chain uses TRBV6-5 and TRBJ2-7, with TRBD2 matching 7 bases. CDR1 is MNHEY and CDR2 is SVGAGI in the germline V gene. The CDR3 is 13 amino acids. The ends lost 4 bases at V and 1 base at J; junction bases unmatched: 1. CDR3 sequence (DNA): TGTGCCAGCAGTTTCGGGGGGTCCTACGAGCAGTACTTC. It encodes CASSFGGSYEQYF.